This T cell receptor beta chain was sequenced during a study of human T cells and chemical hapten exposure. Across the whole study: Patients, predominantly female, presented with alopecia areata, totalis or universalis. The variation in per-sample TCR yields arose mainly from small differences in pooled library volumes. The study's findings and limits: With regard to DPC sensitization, TCRs above 1 in 1000 frequency did not change.

What the library attached to individual cDNA molecules were unique molecular identifiers. TCRdb itself ran the RACE reads through MiXCR, one entry per CDR3 protein. This table holds some 110,000 distinct CDR3 sequences, roughly 12% found once. Germline CDR1 reads DFQATT; CDR2 reads SNEGSKA (reference sequence). Trimming left V 1 base short and J 1 base short, with 8 bases between. The CDR3 length is 13 residues. Ten or more counts support this clonotype. Its antigen is unknown. Regarding time point: patch test 1, 2 weeks after DPC sensitization. Indicated treatment: therapeutic diphenylcyclopropenone sensitization with weekly scalp DPC.

This rearrangement joins TRBV20-1 to TRBJ2-7, with D unclear. This specimen was whole blood, taken in connection with sensitization to the hapten diphenylcyclopropenone (DPC). This TCR was recovered from a woman in her fifties or sixties with alopecia areata. Some clones in this sample may be carry-over from other donors' samples. The CDR3 spells CSARGASSYEQYF. The CDR3 DNA sequence: TGCAGTGCTAGAGGGGCCAGTTCCTACGAGCAGTACTTC.